This T cell receptor beta chain is from a study of cytomegalovirus exposure and HLA in healthy donors. TCRdb keeps only in-frame clones here, not all; method: immunoSEQ multiplex PCR. The sample contains a few hundred thousand clones, roughly 90% of which appear only once. Study outcomes and limitations: It was found in a later analysis that first-cohort TCR clusters tended to co-occur in the 100 to 150 validation repertoires. The dataset shows that most TCR sequences were rare, while some public TCRs occurred in many donors. According to reports, the classifier identified cytomegalovirus status with high specificity and sensitivity.

The CDR3 contains 16 residues. Between the trimmed V and J ends, which lost 3 bases and 0 bases, there was a span of 11 bases. Per germline, CDR1 MNHEY and CDR2 SMNVEV (reference sequence). Points on this clone: What it binds is unknown.

This TCR was recovered from a woman under 30 in good health and CMV-seronegative. Sequenced material: PBMCs. V gene TRBV27 combines with J gene TRBJ2-2, with D perhaps matching TRBD1 (6 bases). The CDR3: CASSFRRTANTGELFF. The CDR3 DNA is TGTGCCAGCAGTTTTCGGAGGACAGCGAACACCGGGGAGCTGTTTTTT.